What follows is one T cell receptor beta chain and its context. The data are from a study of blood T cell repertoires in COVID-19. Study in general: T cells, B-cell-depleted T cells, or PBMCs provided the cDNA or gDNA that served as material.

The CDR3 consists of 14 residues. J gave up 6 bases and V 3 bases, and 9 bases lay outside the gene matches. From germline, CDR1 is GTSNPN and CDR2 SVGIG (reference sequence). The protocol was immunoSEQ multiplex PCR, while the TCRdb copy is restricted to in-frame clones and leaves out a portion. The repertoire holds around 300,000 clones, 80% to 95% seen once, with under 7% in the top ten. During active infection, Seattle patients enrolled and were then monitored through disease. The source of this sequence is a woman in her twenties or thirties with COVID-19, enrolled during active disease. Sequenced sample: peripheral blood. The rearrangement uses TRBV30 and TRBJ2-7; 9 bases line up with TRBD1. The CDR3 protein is CAWSAQGALLEQYF. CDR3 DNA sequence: TGTGCCTGGAGCGCACAGGGGGCGTTACTCGAGCAGTACTTC.